A selection of T cell receptor beta chains follows, all from one sample in a study of T-cell reconstitution after alpha-beta-depleted transplantation in children. Using its own MiXCR run on the PCR reads, TCRdb lists one record per CDR3 protein. The data show about 460,000 distinct CDR3 sequences, roughly a tenth seen once. Sequencing was performed on PBMCs, taken before TCRalphabeta/CD19-depleted stem cell transplant. Source of these receptors: a child aged 2 to 10 with inherited bone marrow failure, due to receive a stem cell transplant. Both conserved end residues are trimmed from each CDR3. The order of the fields is CDR3 length, V gene, CDR3 protein.

len: 13; v_gene: TRBV12-3/TRBV12-4; CDR3aa: ASSLYGEADYGYT
len: 12; v_gene: TRBV29-1; CDR3aa: SVDKTGEGETQY
len: 11; v_gene: TRBV29-1; CDR3aa: SSGQPGGTEAF
len: 11; v_gene: TRBV30; CDR3aa: ALGRPAFGTQY
len: 13; v_gene: TRBV29-1; CDR3aa: SVEPWDPSYNEQF
len: 13; v_gene: TRBV28; CDR3aa: ASSFLLADYNEQF
len: 15; v_gene: TRBV28; CDR3aa: ASSFTPGVAGYNEQF
len: 12; v_gene: TRBV5-1; CDR3aa: ASSMGQGQETQY
len: 13; v_gene: TRBV13; CDR3aa: ASSLVGAGANVLT
len: 13; v_gene: TRBV11-2; CDR3aa: ASSTWTGGTYEQY
len: 13; v_gene: TRBV4-1; CDR3aa: ASSARGSGLDGYT
len: 19; v_gene: TRBV29-1; CDR3aa: SVEDSAQGDVGWKTNYGYT
len: 13; v_gene: TRBV6-5; CDR3aa: ASSYPRLAYNEQF
len: 16; v_gene: TRBV4-2; CDR3aa: ASSQGRSGRAKADTQY
len: 12; v_gene: TRBV4-3; CDR3aa: ASSQDPGAYEQY
len: 11; v_gene: TRBV7-8; CDR3aa: ASSHREPAPTD